This T cell receptor beta chain is from a study of blood T cells in healthy people across ages. It was with a sample-barcoded 5' primer and a J-beta primer mix that a second PCR of roughly 7 to 12 cycles was run. Sequencing yielded, for each sample, at least 2.5 million paired-end reads carrying CDR3. TCRdb reprocessed the 5' RACE reads with MiXCR, giving one entry per CDR3 protein. Of over 950,000 distinct CDR3 sequences listed, around two fifths are singletons. This clonotype was found a few times. The antigen remains undetermined. The CDR3 consists of 16 residues. J lost 0 bases, V lost 0 bases, and 3 bases had no gene match. Germline V lookup: CDR1 LGHNA, CDR2 YSLEER. Whole-study findings and limits: A roughly linear age-dependent decrease characterized TCR beta diversity per million T cells. Higher diversity, along with more naive CD4+ cells, distinguished long-lived donors from aged donors.

V usage is TRBV4-3 and J usage is TRBJ2-3, with 7 bases aligning to TRBD2. Specimen: blood. This receptor was obtained from a man younger than 35 in good health. The CDR3 here is CASSQDAGVSTDTQYF. The CDR3 region has the DNA TGCGCCAGCAGCCAAGATGCGGGGGTCAGCACAGATACGCAGTATTTT.